Described below is a single T cell receptor (beta chain) sequence and its context. The antigen remains undetermined. These data belong to a study of beta chain features in type 1 diabetes. Turning to the study itself: Sorted cells, some 110,000,000 in number, were examined across all samples.

The germline V and J ends were trimmed by 2 bases and 4 bases, with 11 bases remaining between them. In germline, CDR1 is ENHRY, CDR2 SYGVKD. The CDR3 is made up of 14 amino acids. Study-level results: A closer apparent resemblance between naive, central memory and Treg TCRB repertoires was seen in patients than in healthy donors. Junctions at VDJ sites from type 1 diabetes patients had fewer insertions and more deletions.

Sequencing targeted expressed TCRB transcripts, as all isolated RNA had been reverse transcribed. The assay was immunoSEQ multiplex PCR, and TCRdb's table has in-frame clones only and misses some. Seen here are about 360,000 clones, around 12% observed once, and the top ten hold around 0.02%. J is TRBJ2-5 and V is TRBV10-3, with D unclear. Specimen: naive CD4+ T cells from blood. This TCR came from a man aged 18 to 35 in good health. The DNA for the CDR3 is TGTGCCATCAGTGAGCGGGTAGCCGGAGAGACCCAGTACTTC. Translation: CAISERVAGETQYF.